Included here is one TCR beta chain sequence, with context. The sample belongs to a study of OX40 agonist ivuxolimab in advanced cancers. Study-level background: Ivuxolimab was delivered to patients intravenously every 2 weeks at doses spanning 0.01 to 10 mg/kg. The study enrolled dose-escalation patients with hepatocellular carcinoma, melanoma, renal cell or head and neck cancer.

Germline V lookup: CDR1 KGHSH, CDR2 LQKENI. V shed 11 bases and J 2 bases; nucleotides not matched to a gene: 6. This CDR3 region has 14 residues. Profiling relied on immunoSEQ multiplex PCR, and the TCRdb table lists in-frame clones only, not all of them. The repertoire includes about 91,000 clones, 87% of them detected once, and 0.5% to 0.55% sits in the top ten. The specimen comprised CD4+ or CD8+ T cells sorted from blood, sampled in a trial of the OX40 agonist ivuxolimab. The chain has TRBV18 and TRBJ2-3, with TRBD1 matching over 11 bases. This TCR was sampled from an adult with an advanced solid tumor such as melanoma, head and neck, liver or kidney cancer. Here the CDR3 DNA reads TGTGCCGGAGGGACAGGGGGGACCACAGATACGCAGTATTTT. Translated, it gives CAGGTGGTTDTQYF.